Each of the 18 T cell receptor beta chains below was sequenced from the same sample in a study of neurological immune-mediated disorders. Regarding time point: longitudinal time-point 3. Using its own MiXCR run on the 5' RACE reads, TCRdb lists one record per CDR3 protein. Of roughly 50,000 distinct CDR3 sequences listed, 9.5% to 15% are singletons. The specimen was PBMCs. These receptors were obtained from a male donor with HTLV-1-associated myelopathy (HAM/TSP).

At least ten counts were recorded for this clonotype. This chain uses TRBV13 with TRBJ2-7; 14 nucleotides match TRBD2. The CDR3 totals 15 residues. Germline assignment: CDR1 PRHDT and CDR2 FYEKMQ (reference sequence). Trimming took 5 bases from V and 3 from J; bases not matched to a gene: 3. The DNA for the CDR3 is TGTGCCAGCAGCCGGGGACTAGCGGGGGACTACGAGCAGTACTTC. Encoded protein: CASSRGLAGDYEQYF.

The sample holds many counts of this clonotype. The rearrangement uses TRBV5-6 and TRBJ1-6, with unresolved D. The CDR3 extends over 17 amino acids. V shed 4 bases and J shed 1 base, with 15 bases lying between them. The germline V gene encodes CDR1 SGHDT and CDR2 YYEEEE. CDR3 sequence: CASSRGWGGSYNSPLHF. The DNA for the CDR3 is TGTGCCAGCAGCCGGGGTTGGGGTGGATCCTATAATTCACCCCTCCACTTT.

The CDR3 loop is CSARDEGGTWSQYF. The CDR3, as DNA: TGCAGTGCTAGAGATGAGGGGGGGACTTGGTCGCAGTATTTT. The V gene is TRBV20-1, the J gene TRBJ2-3; maybe TRBD2 (7 bases). V was shortened by 0 bases and J by 10 bases, with 17 bases between the two germline ends. In germline, CDR1 is DFQATT, CDR2 SNEGSKA (reference sequence). The CDR3 extends over 14 amino acids.

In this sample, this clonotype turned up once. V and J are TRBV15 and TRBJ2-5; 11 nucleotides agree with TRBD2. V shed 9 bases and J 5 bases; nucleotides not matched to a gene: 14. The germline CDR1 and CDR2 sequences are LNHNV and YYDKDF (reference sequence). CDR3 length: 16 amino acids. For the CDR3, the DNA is TGTGCCACTAGCGCTAGGGCACTAGCGGGGGTTGAGACCCAGTACTTC. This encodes CATSARALAGVETQYF.

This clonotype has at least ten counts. The CDR3 reads CASSTDTEKLFF. The CDR3 nucleotides are TGTGCCAGCAGTACGGACACTGAAAAACTGTTTTTT. The chain recombines TRBV12-3 or TRBV12-4 with TRBJ1-4; D is perhaps TRBD1 (5 bases). CDR3 size: 12 residues. The ends were cut back, 5 bases at V and 7 bases at J, with 8 bases in the middle.

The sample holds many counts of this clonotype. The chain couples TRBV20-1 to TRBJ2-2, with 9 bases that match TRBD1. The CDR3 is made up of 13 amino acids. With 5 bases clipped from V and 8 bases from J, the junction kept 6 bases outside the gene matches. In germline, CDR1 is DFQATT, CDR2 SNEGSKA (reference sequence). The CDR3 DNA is TGCAGTGCTGCACAGGGGGCGCAGGGGGAGCTGTTTTTT. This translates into CSAAQGAQGELFF.

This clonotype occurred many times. The CDR3 loop is CASSRGRVNTEAFF. The CDR3 region has the DNA TGTGCCAGCAGCCGGGGACGGGTGAACACTGAAGCTTTCTTT. This chain joins TRBV7-9 and TRBJ1-1; a weak D match, TRBD1 (5 bases). This CDR3 region has 14 residues. Germline lookup yields CDR1 SEHNR and CDR2 FQNEAQ (reference sequence). Deletions cut 5 bases from V and 0 bases from J, with 10 bases between. Variable domain in full (rest from reference TRBV7-9 and TRBJ1-1): DTGVSQNPRHKITKRGQNVTFRCDPISEHNRLYWYRQTLGQGPEFLTYFQNEAQLEKSRLLSDRFSAERPKGSFSTLEIQRTEQGDSAMYLCASSRGRVNTEAFFGQGTRLTVV.

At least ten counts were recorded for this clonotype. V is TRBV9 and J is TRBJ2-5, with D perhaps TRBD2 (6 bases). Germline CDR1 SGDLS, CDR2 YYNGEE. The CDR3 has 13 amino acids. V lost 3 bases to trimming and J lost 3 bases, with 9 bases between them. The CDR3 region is CASSARLEETQYF. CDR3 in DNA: TGTGCCAGCAGCGCCCGACTAGAAGAGACCCAGTACTTC.

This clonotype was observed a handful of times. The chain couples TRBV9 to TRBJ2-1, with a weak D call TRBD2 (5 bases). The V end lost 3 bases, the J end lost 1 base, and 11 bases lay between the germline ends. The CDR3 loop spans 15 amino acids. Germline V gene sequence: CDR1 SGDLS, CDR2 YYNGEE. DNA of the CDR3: TGTGCCAGCAGCGGGACTCTCCGATCCTACAATGAGCAGTTCTTC. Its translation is CASSGTLRSYNEQFF.

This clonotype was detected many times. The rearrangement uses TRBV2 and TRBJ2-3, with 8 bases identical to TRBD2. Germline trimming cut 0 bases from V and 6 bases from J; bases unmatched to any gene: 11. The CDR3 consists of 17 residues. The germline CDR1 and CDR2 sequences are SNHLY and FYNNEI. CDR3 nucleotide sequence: TGTGCCAGCAGTGAAGCTGCTGGCGGGGGGAGGACGGATACGCAGTATTTT. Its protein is CASSEAAGGGRTDTQYF.

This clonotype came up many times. Written as DNA, the CDR3 is TGTGCCAGCAGCTTAGCGGACAGAAACTACGAGCAGTACTTC. Residues: CASSLADRNYEQYF. The gene calls are TRBV7-6 and TRBJ2-7; D may be TRBD1 (6 bases). Per germline, CDR1 SGHVS and CDR2 FNYEAQ. CDR3 length equals 14 residues. V was cut by 0 bases and J by 3 bases, with 9 bases left in between.

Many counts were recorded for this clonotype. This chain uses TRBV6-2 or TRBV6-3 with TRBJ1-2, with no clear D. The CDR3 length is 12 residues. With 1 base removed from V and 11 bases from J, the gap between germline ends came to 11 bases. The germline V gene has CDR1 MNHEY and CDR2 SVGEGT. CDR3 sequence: CASSYFDTAYTF. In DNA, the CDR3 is TGTGCCAGCAGTTACTTCGACACCGCATACACCTTC.

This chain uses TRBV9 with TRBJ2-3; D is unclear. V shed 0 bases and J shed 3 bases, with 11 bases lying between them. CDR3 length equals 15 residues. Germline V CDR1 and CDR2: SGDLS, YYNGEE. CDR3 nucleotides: TGTGCCAGCAGCGTAGGACCCAAGTTTACAGATACGCAGTATTTT. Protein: CASSVGPKFTDTQYF.

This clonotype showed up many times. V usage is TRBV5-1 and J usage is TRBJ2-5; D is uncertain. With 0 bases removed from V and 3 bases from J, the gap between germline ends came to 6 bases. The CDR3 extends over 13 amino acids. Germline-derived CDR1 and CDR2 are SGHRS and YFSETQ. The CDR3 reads CASSLVGEETQYF. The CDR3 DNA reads TGCGCCAGCAGCTTGGTTGGGGAAGAGACCCAGTACTTC.

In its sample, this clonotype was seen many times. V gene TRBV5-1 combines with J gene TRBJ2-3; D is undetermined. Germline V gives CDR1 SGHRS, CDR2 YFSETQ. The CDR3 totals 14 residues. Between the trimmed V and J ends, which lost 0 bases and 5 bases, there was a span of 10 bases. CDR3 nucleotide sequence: TGCGCCAGCAGCTTGGCTGGGGTTGGAGATACGCAGTATTTT. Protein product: CASSLAGVGDTQYF. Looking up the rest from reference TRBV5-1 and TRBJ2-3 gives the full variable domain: KAGVTQTPRYLIKTRGQQVTLSCSPISGHRSVSWYQQTPGQGLQFLFEYFSETQRNKGNFPGRFSGRQFSNSRSEMNVSTLELGDSALYLCASSLAGVGDTQYFGPGTRLTVL.

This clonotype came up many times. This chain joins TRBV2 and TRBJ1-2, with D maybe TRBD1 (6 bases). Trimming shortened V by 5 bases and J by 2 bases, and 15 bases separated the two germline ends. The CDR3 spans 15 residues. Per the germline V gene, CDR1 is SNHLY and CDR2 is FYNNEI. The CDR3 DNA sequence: TGTGCCAGCAGTAAGCCGGGACAAATAAACTATGGCTACACCTTC. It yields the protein CASSKPGQINYGYTF.

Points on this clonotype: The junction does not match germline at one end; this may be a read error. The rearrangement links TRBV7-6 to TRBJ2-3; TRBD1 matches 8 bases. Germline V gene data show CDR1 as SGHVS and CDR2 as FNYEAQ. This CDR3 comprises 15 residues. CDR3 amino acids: CASSGDRTNTDTQYF. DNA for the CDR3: TGTGCCAGCAGCGGGGACAGGACTAACACAGATACACAGTATTTT. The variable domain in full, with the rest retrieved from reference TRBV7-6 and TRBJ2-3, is GAGVSQSPRYKVTKRGQDVALRCDPISGHVSLYWYRQALGQGPEFLTYFNYEAQQDKSGLPNDRFSAERPEGSISTLTIQRTEQRDSAMYRCASSGDRTNTDTQYFGPGTRLTVL.

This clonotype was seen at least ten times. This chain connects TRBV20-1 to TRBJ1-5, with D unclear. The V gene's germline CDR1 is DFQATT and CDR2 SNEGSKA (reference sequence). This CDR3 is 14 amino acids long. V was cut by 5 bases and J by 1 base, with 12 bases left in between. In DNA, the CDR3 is TGCAGTGCTGGCCTTTCACAGAGCAATCAGCCCCAGCATTTT. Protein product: CSAGLSQSNQPQHF.